This T cell receptor beta chain was captured by sequencing in a study of T-cell reconstitution after alpha-beta-depleted transplantation in children. Germline CDR1 LGHNA, CDR2 YSLEER. The CDR3 has 17 residues. Trimming removed 1 base from V and 0 bases from J, with 10 bases in between. Regarding this clonotype: Its antigen is still unknown.

Study-wide results and caveats: Certain patients had high TCRbeta diversity at day 60, and it came from recipient T cells and thymic progenitors that survived. Newly made T cells mostly supplied T-cell counts and diversity one year after transplant. After transplant, at about two months, alpha-beta T cells were reportedly derived from several hundred expanded graft clones.

It was with unique molecular identifiers that the TCRbeta library was prepared. MiXCR, run by TCRdb on the PCR reads, gives a single entry per CDR3 protein. The sample contains about 980,000 distinct CDR3 sequences, around 30% of which appear only once. The chain employs TRBV4-3 and TRBJ2-6; TRBD2 might be the D (6 bases). The source is a boy under two years old who had a stem cell transplant for SCID, so the T cells may come from the graft donor. This material consisted of PBMCs, mostly from graft donor cells, taken 360 days after TCRalphabeta/CD19-depleted stem cell transplant. CDR3 sequence reads: CASSQVFGGSGANVLTF. The DNA of the CDR3 is TGCGCCAGCAGCCAAGTGTTCGGGGGCTCTGGGGCCAACGTCCTGACTTTC.